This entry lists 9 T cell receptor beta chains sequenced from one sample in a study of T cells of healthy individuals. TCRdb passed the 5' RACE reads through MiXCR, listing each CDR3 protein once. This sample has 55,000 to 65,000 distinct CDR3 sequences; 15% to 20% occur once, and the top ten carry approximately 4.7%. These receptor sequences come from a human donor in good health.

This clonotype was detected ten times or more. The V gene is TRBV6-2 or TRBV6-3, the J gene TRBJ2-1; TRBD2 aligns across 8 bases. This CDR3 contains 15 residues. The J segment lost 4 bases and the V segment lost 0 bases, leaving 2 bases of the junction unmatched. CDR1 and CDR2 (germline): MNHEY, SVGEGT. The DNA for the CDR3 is TGTGCCAGCAGTTACTCGTTAGCGGGGTACAATGAGCAGTTCTTC. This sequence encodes CASSYSLAGYNEQFF.

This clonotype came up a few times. CDR3 in DNA: TGTGCCAGCAGTGCGGGCAACTCTGGGGCCAACGTCCTGACTTTC. Residues: CASSAGNSGANVLTF. J is TRBJ2-6 and V is TRBV2; D is unresolved. The germline CDR1 and CDR2 sequences are SNHLY and FYNNEI. V was trimmed by 4 bases and J by 0 bases, leaving 7 bases between them. This CDR3 comprises 15 residues. The full variable domain, in which reference TRBV2 and TRBJ2-6 provide the parts outside the CDR3, is EPEVTQTPSHQVTQMGQEVILRCVPISNHLYFYWYRQILGQKVEFLVSFYNNEISEKSEIFDDQFSVERPDGSNFTLKIRSTKLEDSAMYFCASSAGNSGANVLTFGAGSRLTVL.

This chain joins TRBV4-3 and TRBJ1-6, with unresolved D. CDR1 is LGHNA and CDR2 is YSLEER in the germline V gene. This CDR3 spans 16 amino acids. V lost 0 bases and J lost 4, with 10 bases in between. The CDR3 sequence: CASSQDNTDYNSPLHF. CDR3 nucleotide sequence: TGCGCCAGCAGCCAAGATAATACCGATTATAATTCACCCCTCCACTTT.

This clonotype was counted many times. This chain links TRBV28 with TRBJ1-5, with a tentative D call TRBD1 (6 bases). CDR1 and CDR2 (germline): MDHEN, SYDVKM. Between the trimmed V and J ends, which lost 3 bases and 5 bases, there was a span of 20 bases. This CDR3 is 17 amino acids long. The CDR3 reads CASSLTTGSWRDQPQHF. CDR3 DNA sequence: TGTGCCAGCAGTTTGACCACAGGGAGTTGGAGGGATCAGCCCCAGCATTTT. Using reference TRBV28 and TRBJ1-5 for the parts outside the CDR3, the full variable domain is DVKVTQSSRYLVKRTGEKVFLECVQDMDHENMFWYRQDPGLGLRLIYFSYDVKMKEKGDIPEGYSVSREKKERFSLILESASTNQTSMYLCASSLTTGSWRDQPQHFGDGTRLSIL.

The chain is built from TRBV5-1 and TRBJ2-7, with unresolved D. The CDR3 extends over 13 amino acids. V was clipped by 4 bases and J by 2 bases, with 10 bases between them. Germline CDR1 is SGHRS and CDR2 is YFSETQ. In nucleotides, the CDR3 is TGCGCCAGCAGCCAGGACGCCACCTACGAGCAGTACTTC. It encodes CASSQDATYEQYF.

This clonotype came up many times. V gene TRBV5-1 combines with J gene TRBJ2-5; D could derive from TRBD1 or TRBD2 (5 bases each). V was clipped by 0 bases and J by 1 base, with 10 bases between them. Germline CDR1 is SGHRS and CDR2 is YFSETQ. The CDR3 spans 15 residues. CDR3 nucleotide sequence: TGCGCCAGCAGCTTGGAGGCAGGGACCCAAGAGACCCAGTACTTC. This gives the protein CASSLEAGTQETQYF.

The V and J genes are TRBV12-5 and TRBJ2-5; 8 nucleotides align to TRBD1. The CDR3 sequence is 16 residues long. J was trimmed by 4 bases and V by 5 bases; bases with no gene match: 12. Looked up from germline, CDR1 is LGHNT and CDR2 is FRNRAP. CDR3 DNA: TGTGCTAGTGGTCCGACGAACCAGGGGGCATCAGAGACCCAGTACTTC. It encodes CASGPTNQGASETQYF.

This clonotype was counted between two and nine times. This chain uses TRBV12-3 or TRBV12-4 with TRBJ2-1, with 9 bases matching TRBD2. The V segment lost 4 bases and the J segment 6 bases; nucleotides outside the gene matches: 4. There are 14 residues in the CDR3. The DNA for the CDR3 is TGTGCCAGCAGTTGGGGGACTAGCCTCAATGAGCAGTTCTTC. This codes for CASSWGTSLNEQFF.

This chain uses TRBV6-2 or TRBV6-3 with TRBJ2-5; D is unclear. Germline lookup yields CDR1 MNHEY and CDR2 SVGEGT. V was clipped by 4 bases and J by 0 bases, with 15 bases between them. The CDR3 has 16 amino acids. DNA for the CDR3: TGTGCCAGCAGTTGGGTAGCAGAGTTTAACCAAGAGACCCAGTACTTC. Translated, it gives CASSWVAEFNQETQYF.